This TCR beta chain comes out of a study of T cells in women clearing cervical HPV infection. Study in general: Blood came at first lesion visit for cases, post-clearance for controls.

V was pared by 6 bases and J by 1 base, with 13 bases of the junction left unmatched. The germline V gene has CDR1 LNHDA and CDR2 SQIVND (reference sequence). The CDR3 has 19 residues. Concerning this clone: The target antigen is unknown. The CDR3 goes on 3 residues after the read ends, and that part is filled in from the germline J gene.

immunoSEQ multiplex PCR used an average of around 1,200 ng genomic DNA. Generated by immunoSEQ multiplex PCR, the TCRdb table keeps only in-frame clones and is missing some. The sample data list under 40,000 clones. Points from the study as a whole: CIN3+ cases had significantly higher TCR richness than controls; evenness did not differ.

The sample consisted of blood buffy coat. The clonotype was recovered from a woman aged 18 to 75 with a cervical HPV16 infection that either progressed to CIN3+ or cleared (not recorded which). The chain is built from TRBV19 and TRBJ2-6, with 9 bases that match TRBD1. CDR3 sequence reads: CASSAAPGQGRSGANVLTF. The sequenced part of the CDR3 DNA is TGTGCCAGTAGCGCAGCCCCGGGACAGGGTCGGTCTGGGGCCAACGTC.